These T cell receptor beta chains were read from a single sample in a study of blood T cell repertoires in COVID-19. Assay: immunoSEQ multiplex PCR; the TCRdb copy retains only in-frame clones and omits some. The sample holds fewer than 300,000 clones, around 90% seen once. The sample comprised peripheral blood. Receptors originate from a man between 18 and 29 years old with active or convalescent COVID-19. CDR3s include the opening cysteine and the closing phenylalanine or tryptophan. Fields, in order: CDR3 length, V gene, clone size, D gene, J gene, CDR3 DNA, CDR3 protein. A D gene is named only where the DNA matches it firmly. Clone size is not always given. Where it is, it says once, few, many or a class for expanded clones.

length: 15
V: TRBV7-8
size: -
D: TRBD1
J: TRBJ1-1
DNA: TGTGCCAGCAGCCCGCAGACAGGGGGCAGTACTGAAGCTTTCTTT
CDR3: CASSPQTGGSTEAFF

length: 12
V: TRBV10-3
size: -
D: TRBD2
J: TRBJ2-1
DNA: TGTGCCATCCGGGGGGTAGTTAATGAGCAGTTCTTC
CDR3: CAIRGVVNEQFF

length: 14
V: TRBV5-1
size: -
D: -
J: TRBJ1-2
DNA: TGCGCCAGCAGCTTGAGGGGCCTCAACTATGGCTACACCTTC
CDR3: CASSLRGLNYGYTF

length: 13
V: TRBV4-3
size: -
D: -
J: TRBJ1-2
DNA: TGCGCCAGCAGCCAAACGAGGAACTATGGCTACACCTTC
CDR3: CASSQTRNYGYTF

length: 14
V: TRBV15
size: once
D: -
J: TRBJ2-1
DNA: TGTGCCACCAGGTCCAGTCAAAATTACAATGAGCAGTTCTTC
CDR3: CATRSSQNYNEQFF

length: 14
V: TRBV3-1/TRBV3-2
size: once
D: TRBD1
J: TRBJ1-2
DNA: TGTGCCAGCAGTAGAGGGGGCTTGGACTATGGCTACACCTTC
CDR3: CASSRGGLDYGYTF

length: 15
V: TRBV19
size: -
D: TRBD1
J: TRBJ1-1
DNA: TGTGCCAGTAGCCCGACAGGGCGAGTGGACACTGAAGCTTTCTTT
CDR3: CASSPTGRVDTEAFF

length: 16
V: TRBV5-1
size: many
D: TRBD1
J: TRBJ1-1
DNA: TGCGCCAGCAGCGGGGGACAGGCGTCGTGGAACACTGAAGCTTTCTTT
CDR3: CASSGGQASWNTEAFF

length: 13
V: TRBV27
size: few
D: -
J: TRBJ1-1
DNA: TGTGCCAGCAGTTTCACCGTGGGGCCTGAAGCTTTCTTT
CDR3: CASSFTVGPEAFF

length: 18
V: TRBV24-1
size: -
D: TRBD2
J: TRBJ2-1
DNA: TGTGCCACCAGTGATTCTCCGGTAGCGGGGGGGTCCCACAATGAGCAGTTCTTC
CDR3: CATSDSPVAGGSHNEQFF

length: 18
V: TRBV5-5
size: -
D: TRBD1
J: TRBJ2-2
DNA: TGTGCCAGCAGCAACTCCCCGACGGGACAGGGGAGGACCGGGGAGCTGTTTTTT
CDR3: CASSNSPTGQGRTGELFF

length: 16
V: TRBV5-4
size: -
D: TRBD1
J: TRBJ2-7
DNA: TGTGCCAGCAGCGCACCCCCGGGACAGGAGGACTACGAGCAGTACTTC
CDR3: CASSAPPGQEDYEQYF

length: 12
V: TRBV6-2/TRBV6-3
size: once
D: -
J: TRBJ1-5
DNA: TGTGCCAGCAGTTACTCCGATCAGCCCCAGCATTTT
CDR3: CASSYSDQPQHF

length: 15
V: TRBV27
size: -
D: TRBD2
J: TRBJ2-1
DNA: TGTGCCAGCAGTACAGGGACTAGCGGGTGGGATGAGCAGTTCTTC
CDR3: CASSTGTSGWDEQFF

length: 16
V: TRBV4-3
size: -
D: TRBD2
J: TRBJ2-1
DNA: TGCGCCAGCAGCCAAGATTTAGCGGGGGGGAGCAATGAGCAGTTCTTC
CDR3: CASSQDLAGGSNEQFF

length: 16
V: TRBV4-1
size: -
D: TRBD1
J: TRBJ1-5
DNA: TGCGCCAGCAGCCAAGTGGAGACAGGGTACGGTCAGCCCCAGCATTTT
CDR3: CASSQVETGYGQPQHF

length: 14
V: TRBV9
size: -
D: TRBD1
J: TRBJ2-7
DNA: TGTGCCAGCAGCGTCAGGACAGGCTCCTACGAGCAGTACTTC
CDR3: CASSVRTGSYEQYF

length: 15
V: TRBV9
size: -
D: -
J: TRBJ1-2
DNA: TGTGCCAGCAGCGCAAGTTCAAAGCGCCAGGGCGGCTACACCTTC
CDR3: CASSASSKRQGGYTF

length: 14
V: TRBV7-9
size: -
D: -
J: TRBJ2-1
DNA: TGTGCCAGCAGCTCGACTCACTCGGACAGAGAGCAGTTCTTC
CDR3: CASSSTHSDREQFF

length: 15
V: TRBV27
size: -
D: -
J: TRBJ2-2
DNA: TGTGCCAGCAGTTTAATCGGGGGAAGCACCGGGGAGCTGTTTTTT
CDR3: CASSLIGGSTGELFF

length: 14
V: TRBV7-9
size: -
D: -
J: TRBJ1-5
DNA: TGTGCCAGCAGCTTAGCGCAGGGGAATCAGCCCCAGCATTTT
CDR3: CASSLAQGNQPQHF

length: 14
V: TRBV6-6
size: -
D: -
J: TRBJ1-5
DNA: TGTGCCAGCAGTGGTGGAGGTGGCAATCAGCCCCAGCATTTT
CDR3: CASSGGGGNQPQHF

length: 15
V: TRBV11-2
size: -
D: TRBD1
J: TRBJ2-7
DNA: TGTGCCAGCAGCTTATCGGGACAGGGCTCCTACGAGCAGTACTTC
CDR3: CASSLSGQGSYEQYF

length: 12
V: TRBV18
size: once
D: -
J: TRBJ1-4
DNA: TGTGCCAGCTCACCAGGGCAGGTTACGCTGTTTTTT
CDR3: CASSPGQVTLFF

length: 17
V: TRBV14
size: -
D: -
J: TRBJ1-1
DNA: TGTGCCAGCAGCCCCCTAGGAGGGAGGGGGGTGAACACTGAAGCTTTCTTT
CDR3: CASSPLGGRGVNTEAFF

length: 17
V: TRBV19
size: -
D: TRBD1
J: TRBJ2-2
DNA: TGTGCCAGTAGTACCTACCCTCGGACAGGGAACACCGGGGAGCTGTTTTTT
CDR3: CASSTYPRTGNTGELFF

length: 15
V: TRBV19
size: -
D: -
J: TRBJ1-1
DNA: TGTGCCAGTAGTGCTCAGGGCGAAATGAACACTGAAGCTTTCTTT
CDR3: CASSAQGEMNTEAFF

length: 14
V: TRBV20-1
size: -
D: -
J: TRBJ1-4
DNA: TGCAGTGCTAGTTCGGCAGCGACTAATGAAAAACTGTTTTTT
CDR3: CSASSAATNEKLFF

length: 18
V: TRBV29-1
size: -
D: TRBD1
J: TRBJ1-2
DNA: TGCAGCGTTGAAGGACAGGGGATAAGGCTTGGCGGTAACTATGGCTACACCTTC
CDR3: CSVEGQGIRLGGNYGYTF

length: 14
V: TRBV4-1
size: once
D: TRBD1
J: TRBJ1-2
DNA: TGCGCCAGCAGCCAAGCAGGGGGCCCCGATGGCTACACCTTC
CDR3: CASSQAGGPDGYTF

length: 12
V: TRBV5-6
size: -
D: -
J: TRBJ1-2
DNA: TGTGCCAGCAGCTTGGGGGGAGGTGGCTACACCTTC
CDR3: CASSLGGGGYTF

length: 15
V: TRBV21-1
size: -
D: -
J: TRBJ2-7
DNA: TGTGCCAGCAGCAAAGGAACTGAATGCGGGTACGAGCAGTACTTC
CDR3: CASSKGTECGYEQYF

length: 16
V: TRBV4-2
size: -
D: -
J: TRBJ2-5
DNA: TGTGCCAGCAGCCAAGTTGGGTCCTCTAGCGAAGAGACCCAGTACTTC
CDR3: CASSQVGSSSEETQYF

length: 15
V: TRBV19
size: -
D: TRBD1
J: TRBJ1-1
DNA: TGTGCCAGTAGTCCCCACCCGACAGGGGGCACTGAAGCTTTCTTT
CDR3: CASSPHPTGGTEAFF

length: 14
V: TRBV4-3
size: few
D: TRBD1
J: TRBJ1-2
DNA: TGCGCCAGCAGCCAAGATCGTACAGGGGTAGGCTACACCTTC
CDR3: CASSQDRTGVGYTF